This T cell receptor (beta chain) was documented in a study of human T cells and chemical hapten exposure. At the level of the study: Readings were taken at 6 days from patch tests that had applied 0.01% DPC to the upper back.

TCRdb reanalysed the RACE reads using MiXCR and keeps one entry per CDR3 protein. Here the sample spans 300,000 to 400,000 distinct CDR3 sequences, around 5.5% being singletons. Germline assignment: CDR1 MDHEN and CDR2 SYDVKM. Trimming left V 1 base short and J 3 bases short, with 19 bases between. This CDR3 contains 17 residues. As to time point: pre-sensitization, week 0. Treatment reported: therapeutic diphenylcyclopropenone sensitization with weekly scalp DPC. Venepuncture was done earlier than the placement of each patch test. This clonotype was counted at least ten times. Source: whole blood, taken in connection with sensitization to the hapten diphenylcyclopropenone (DPC). The genes are TRBV28 and TRBJ2-7, with TRBD2 as a possible D gene (6 bases). This TCR derives from a woman aged 45-65 years with alopecia areata. Some clones in this sample may be carry-over from other donors' samples. The CDR3 DNA reads TGTGCCAGCAGTTTATCCCCGGGCCGGGGGAAATACTACGAGCAGTACTTC. Amino acids: CASSLSPGRGKYYEQYF.